This TCR beta chain originates from a study of blood T cells in healthy people across ages. Findings of the study overall: For the donors, CMV status was unknown and possibly confounded expanded clonotype changes.

A second PCR, run for roughly 6 to 11 cycles, used a sample-barcoded 5' primer plus a J-beta primer mix. A template-switch adaptor containing 12 random nucleotides labeled each cDNA molecule. No fewer than 3 million CDR3-containing paired-end reads came from each sample. TCRdb called the 5' RACE reads again in MiXCR, with one record for every CDR3 protein. This sample has some 670,000 distinct CDR3 sequences, with roughly half found just once. The count of this clonotype is one. Its cognate antigen is unknown. Trimming removed 8 bases from V and 2 bases from J, with 16 bases in between. This CDR3 has 14 amino acids. Germline-derived CDR1 and CDR2 are MDHEN and SYDVKM. Each of the donors had roughly 10 milliliters of peripheral blood drawn into EDTA-treated Vacutainer tubes.

The source of this sequence is an elderly woman in good health. V gene TRBV28 combines with J gene TRBJ2-7; TRBD2 might be the D (5 bases). The sample consisted of blood. The DNA of the CDR3 is TGTGCCAGCCGTGAAGGAGGCGAAGCCTACGAGCAGTACTTC. Amino acid sequence: CASREGGEAYEQYF.